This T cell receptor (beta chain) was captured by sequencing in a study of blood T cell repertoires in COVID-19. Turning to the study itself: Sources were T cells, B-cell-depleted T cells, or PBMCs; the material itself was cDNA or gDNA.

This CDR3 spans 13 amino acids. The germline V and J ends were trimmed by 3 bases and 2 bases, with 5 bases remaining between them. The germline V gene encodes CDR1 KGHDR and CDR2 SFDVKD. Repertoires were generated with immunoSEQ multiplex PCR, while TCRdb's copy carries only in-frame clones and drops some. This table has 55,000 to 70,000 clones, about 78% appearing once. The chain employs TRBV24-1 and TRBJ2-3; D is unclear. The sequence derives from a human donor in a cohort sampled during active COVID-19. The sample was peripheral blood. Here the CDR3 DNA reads TGTGCCACCAGTGATGGCCCCACAGATACGCAGTATTTT. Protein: CATSDGPTDTQYF.